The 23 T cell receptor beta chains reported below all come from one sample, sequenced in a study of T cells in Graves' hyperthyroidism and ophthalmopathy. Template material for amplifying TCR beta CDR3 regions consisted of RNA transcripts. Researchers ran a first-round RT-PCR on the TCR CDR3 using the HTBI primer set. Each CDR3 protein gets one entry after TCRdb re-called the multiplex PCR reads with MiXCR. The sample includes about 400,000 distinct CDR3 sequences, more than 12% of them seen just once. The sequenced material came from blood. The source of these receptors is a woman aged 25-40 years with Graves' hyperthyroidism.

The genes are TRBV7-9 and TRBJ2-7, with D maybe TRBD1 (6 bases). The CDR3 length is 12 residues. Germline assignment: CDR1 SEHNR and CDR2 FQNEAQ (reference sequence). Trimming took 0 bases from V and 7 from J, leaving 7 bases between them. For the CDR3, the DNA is TGTGCCAGCAGCTTAGCGCAGGGGGAGCAGTACTTC. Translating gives CASSLAQGEQYF.

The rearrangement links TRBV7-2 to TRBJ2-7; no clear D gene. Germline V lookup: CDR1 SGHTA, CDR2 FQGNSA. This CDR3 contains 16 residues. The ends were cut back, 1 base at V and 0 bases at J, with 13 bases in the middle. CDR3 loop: CASSLVGFGSSYEQYF. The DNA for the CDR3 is TGTGCCAGCAGCTTAGTCGGCTTTGGTTCCTCCTACGAGCAGTACTTC. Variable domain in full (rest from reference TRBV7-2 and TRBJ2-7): GAGVSQSPSNKVTEKGKDVELRCDPISGHTALYWYRQSLGQGLEFLIYFQGNSAPDKSGLPSDRFSAERTGGSVSTLTIQRTQQEDSAVYLCASSLVGFGSSYEQYFGPGTRLTVT.

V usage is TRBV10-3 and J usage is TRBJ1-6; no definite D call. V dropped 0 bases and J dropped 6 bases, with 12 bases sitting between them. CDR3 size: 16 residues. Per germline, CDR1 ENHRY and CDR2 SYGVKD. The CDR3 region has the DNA TGTGCCATCAGTGAGTCGGGGAGCACGGGTAATTCACCCCTCCACTTT. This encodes CAISESGSTGNSPLHF.

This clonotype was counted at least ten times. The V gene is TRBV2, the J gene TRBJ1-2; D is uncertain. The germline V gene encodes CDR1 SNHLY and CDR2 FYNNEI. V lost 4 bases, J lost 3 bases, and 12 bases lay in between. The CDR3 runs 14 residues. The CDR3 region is CASSAGSSYYGYTF. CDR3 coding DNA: TGTGCCAGCAGTGCGGGCAGTTCTTACTATGGCTACACCTTC.

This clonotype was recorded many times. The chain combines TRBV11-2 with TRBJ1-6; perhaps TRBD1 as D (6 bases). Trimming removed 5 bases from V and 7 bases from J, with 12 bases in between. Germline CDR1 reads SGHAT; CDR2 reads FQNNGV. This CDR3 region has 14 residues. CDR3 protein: CASSPGTPNSPLHF. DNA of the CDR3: TGTGCCAGCAGCCCCGGGACACCCAATTCACCCCTCCACTTT.

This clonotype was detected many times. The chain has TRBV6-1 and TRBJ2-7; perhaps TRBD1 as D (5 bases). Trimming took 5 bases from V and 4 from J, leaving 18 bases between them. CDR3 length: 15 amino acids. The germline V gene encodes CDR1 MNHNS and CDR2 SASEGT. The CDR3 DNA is TGTGCCAGCAGTACAAGACAGCCCGATCCGTACGAGCAGTACTTC. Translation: CASSTRQPDPYEQYF.

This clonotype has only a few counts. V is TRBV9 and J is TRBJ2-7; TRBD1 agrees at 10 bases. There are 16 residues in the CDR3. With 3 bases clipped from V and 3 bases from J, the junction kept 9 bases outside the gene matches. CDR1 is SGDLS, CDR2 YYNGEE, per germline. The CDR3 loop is CASSEAPTGGYYEQYF. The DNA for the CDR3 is TGTGCCAGCAGCGAAGCGCCGACAGGGGGCTACTACGAGCAGTACTTC.

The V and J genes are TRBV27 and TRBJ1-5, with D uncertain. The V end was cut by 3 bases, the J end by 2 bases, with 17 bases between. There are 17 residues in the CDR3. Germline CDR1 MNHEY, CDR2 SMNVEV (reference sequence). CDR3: CASSFGRTVARNQPQHF. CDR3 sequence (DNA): TGTGCCAGCAGTTTCGGGAGGACTGTAGCCCGCAATCAGCCCCAGCATTTT.

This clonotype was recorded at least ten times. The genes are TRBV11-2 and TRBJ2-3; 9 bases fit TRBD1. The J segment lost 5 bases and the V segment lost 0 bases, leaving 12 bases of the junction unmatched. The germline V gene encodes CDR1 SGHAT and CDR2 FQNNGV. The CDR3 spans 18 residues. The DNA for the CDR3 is TGTGCCAGCAGCTTAGAATTCGGGGACAGGGACCACGTAGATACGCAGTATTTT. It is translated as CASSLEFGDRDHVDTQYF. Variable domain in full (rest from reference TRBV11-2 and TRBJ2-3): EAGVAQSPRYKIIEKRQSVAFWCNPISGHATLYWYQQILGQGPKLLIQFQNNGVVDDSQLPKDRFSAERLKGVDSTLKIQPAKLEDSAVYLCASSLEFGDRDHVDTQYFGPGTRLTVL.

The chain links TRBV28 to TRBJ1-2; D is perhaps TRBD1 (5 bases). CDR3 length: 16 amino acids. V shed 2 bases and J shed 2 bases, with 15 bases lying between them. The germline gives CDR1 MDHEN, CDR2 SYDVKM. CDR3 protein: CASSLAPGQGNYGYTF. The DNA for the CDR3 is TGTGCCAGCAGTTTAGCCCCCGGTCAGGGCAACTATGGCTACACCTTC.

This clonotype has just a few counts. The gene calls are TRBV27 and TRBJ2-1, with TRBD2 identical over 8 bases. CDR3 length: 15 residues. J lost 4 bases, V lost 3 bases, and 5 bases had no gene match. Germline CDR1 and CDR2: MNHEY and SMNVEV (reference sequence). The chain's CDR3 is CASSLAGGVYNEQFF. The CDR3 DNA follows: TGTGCCAGCAGTTTGGCGGGAGGCGTGTACAATGAGCAGTTCTTC.

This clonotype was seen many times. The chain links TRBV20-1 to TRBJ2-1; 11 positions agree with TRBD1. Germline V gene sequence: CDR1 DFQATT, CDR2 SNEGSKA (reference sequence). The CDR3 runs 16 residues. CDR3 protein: CSPGISRDRGKNEQFF. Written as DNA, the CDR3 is TGCAGCCCTGGGATCAGCCGGGACAGGGGGAAAAATGAGCAGTTCTTC.

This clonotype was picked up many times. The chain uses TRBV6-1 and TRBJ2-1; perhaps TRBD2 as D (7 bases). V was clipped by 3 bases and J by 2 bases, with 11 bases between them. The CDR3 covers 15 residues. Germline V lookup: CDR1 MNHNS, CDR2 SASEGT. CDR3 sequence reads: CASSESGGPYNEQFF. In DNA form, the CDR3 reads TGTGCCAGCAGTGAGTCGGGGGGCCCCTACAATGAGCAGTTCTTC.

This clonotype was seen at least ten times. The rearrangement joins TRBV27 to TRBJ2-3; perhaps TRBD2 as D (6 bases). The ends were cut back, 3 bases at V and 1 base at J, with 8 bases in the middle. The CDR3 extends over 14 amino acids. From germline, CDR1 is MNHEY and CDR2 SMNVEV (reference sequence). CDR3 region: CASSFGGRTDTQYF. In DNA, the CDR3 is TGTGCCAGCAGTTTCGGAGGGCGCACAGATACGCAGTATTTT.

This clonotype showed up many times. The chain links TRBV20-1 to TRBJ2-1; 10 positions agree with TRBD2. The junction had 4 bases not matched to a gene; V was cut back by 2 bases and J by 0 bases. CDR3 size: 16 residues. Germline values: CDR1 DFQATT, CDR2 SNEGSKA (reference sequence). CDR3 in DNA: TGCAGTGCTAGATCATCTAGCGGGAGCTCCTACAATGAGCAGTTCTTC. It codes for CSARSSSGSSYNEQFF.

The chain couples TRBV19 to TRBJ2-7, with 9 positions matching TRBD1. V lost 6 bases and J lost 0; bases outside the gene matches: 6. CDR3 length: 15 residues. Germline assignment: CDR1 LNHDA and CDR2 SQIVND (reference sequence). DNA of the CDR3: TGTGCCAGTAGGCCCGGACAGGGGATCTCCTACGAGCAGTACTTC. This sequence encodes CASRPGQGISYEQYF.

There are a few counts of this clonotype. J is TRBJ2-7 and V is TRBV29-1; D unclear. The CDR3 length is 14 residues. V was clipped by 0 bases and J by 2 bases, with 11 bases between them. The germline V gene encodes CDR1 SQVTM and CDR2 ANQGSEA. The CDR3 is CSVEELQATYEQYF. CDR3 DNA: TGCAGCGTTGAAGAACTCCAGGCCACCTACGAGCAGTACTTC.

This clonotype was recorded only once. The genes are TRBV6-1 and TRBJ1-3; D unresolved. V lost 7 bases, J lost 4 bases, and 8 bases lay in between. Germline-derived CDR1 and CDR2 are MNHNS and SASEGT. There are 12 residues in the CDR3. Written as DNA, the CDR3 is TGTGCCAGCATGGTACCAGGAAACACCATATATTTT. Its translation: CASMVPGNTIYF.

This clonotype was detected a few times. The CDR3 protein is CASSTGLAASYNEQFF. DNA for the CDR3: TGCGCCAGCAGCACCGGACTAGCGGCGTCCTACAATGAGCAGTTCTTC. The chain carries TRBV5-1 and TRBJ2-1, with 10 bases that match TRBD2. Trimming took 4 bases from V and 1 from J; bases not matched to a gene: 5. Germline lookup yields CDR1 SGHRS and CDR2 YFSETQ. The CDR3 has 16 residues.

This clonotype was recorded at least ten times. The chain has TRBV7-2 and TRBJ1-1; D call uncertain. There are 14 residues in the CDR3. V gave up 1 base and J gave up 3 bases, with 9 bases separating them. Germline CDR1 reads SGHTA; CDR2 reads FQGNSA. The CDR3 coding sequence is TGTGCCAGCAGCTTAGAGGGAGTGGACACTGAAGCTTTCTTT. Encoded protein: CASSLEGVDTEAFF. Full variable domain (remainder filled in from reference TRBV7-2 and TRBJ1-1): GAGVSQSPSNKVTEKGKDVELRCDPISGHTALYWYRQSLGQGLEFLIYFQGNSAPDKSGLPSDRFSAERTGGSVSTLTIQRTQQEDSAVYLCASSLEGVDTEAFFGQGTRLTVV.

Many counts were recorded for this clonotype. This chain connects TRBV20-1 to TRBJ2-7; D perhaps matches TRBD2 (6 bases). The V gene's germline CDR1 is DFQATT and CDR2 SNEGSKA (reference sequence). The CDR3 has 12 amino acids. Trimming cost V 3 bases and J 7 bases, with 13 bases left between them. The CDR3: CSARRMEGEQYF. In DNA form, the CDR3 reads TGCAGTGCTAGGCGGATGGAGGGGGAGCAGTACTTC.

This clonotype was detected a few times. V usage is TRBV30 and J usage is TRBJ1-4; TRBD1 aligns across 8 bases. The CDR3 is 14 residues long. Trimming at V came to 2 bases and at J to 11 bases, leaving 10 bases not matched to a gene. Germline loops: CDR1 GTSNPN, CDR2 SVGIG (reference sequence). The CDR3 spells CAWSPGRGLGKLFF. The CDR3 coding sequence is TGTGCCTGGAGTCCGGGCAGGGGGCTCGGGAAACTGTTTTTT.

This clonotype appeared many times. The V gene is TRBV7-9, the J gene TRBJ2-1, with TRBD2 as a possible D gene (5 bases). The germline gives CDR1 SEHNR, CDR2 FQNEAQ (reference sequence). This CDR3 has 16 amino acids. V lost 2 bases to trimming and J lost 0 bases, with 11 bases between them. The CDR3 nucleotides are TGTGCCAGCAGCTTAATGCGGGCGAGCTCCTACAATGAGCAGTTCTTC. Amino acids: CASSLMRASSYNEQFF.